The 22 T cell receptor beta chains below were found in one sample sequenced in a study of siplizumab effects on memory and regulatory T cells. TCRdb's copy holds only in-frame clones and misses some; the assay was immunoSEQ multiplex PCR. The table includes more than 85,000 clones, about 95% detected once. Sequenced input: Tregs sorted from blood. These receptors originate from a human donor in good health.

V gene TRBV5-1 combines with J gene TRBJ2-5; 9 bases align to TRBD1. CDR1 is SGHRS, CDR2 YFSETQ, per germline. The junction had 5 bases not matched to a gene; V was cut back by 0 bases and J by 5 bases. The CDR3 covers 15 residues. The CDR3 coding sequence is TGCGCCAGCAGCTTGGAAACAGGGGGCGCGGAGACCCAGTACTTC. The encoded protein is CASSLETGGAETQYF.

This chain joins TRBV30 and TRBJ2-3; D ambiguous. Germline lookup yields CDR1 GTSNPN and CDR2 SVGIG (reference sequence). There are 14 residues in the CDR3. V was pared by 6 bases and J by 2 bases, with 15 bases between. The CDR3 loop is CACTITRSTDTQYF. The CDR3 DNA sequence: TGTGCCTGTACCATCACCCGTTCCACAGATACGCAGTATTTT.

This chain connects TRBV4-1 to TRBJ1-5; 7 bases match TRBD1. The CDR3 is 19 residues long. Germline V gene data show CDR1 as MGHRA and CDR2 as YSYEKL. Trimming removed 1 base from V and 4 bases from J; junction bases left unmatched: 16. CDR3 coding DNA: TGCGCCAGCAGCCAAGCGACTACGGACAGGCCGTACCTAAATCAGCCCCAGCATTTT. Translation gives CASSQATTDRPYLNQPQHF.

The J gene is TRBJ2-1, the V gene TRBV5-1; the match to TRBD2 covers 11 bases. The CDR3 is made up of 17 amino acids. The germline V gene encodes CDR1 SGHRS and CDR2 YFSETQ. V lost 2 bases and J lost 7; bases outside the gene matches: 11. The CDR3 sequence: CASSFTSGSYMVNEQFF. In DNA form, the CDR3 reads TGCGCCAGCAGCTTTACTAGCGGGAGTTACATGGTAAATGAGCAGTTCTTC.

The chain is built from TRBV15 and TRBJ1-2, with TRBD1 identical over 7 bases. CDR1 is LNHNV, CDR2 YYDKDF, per germline (reference sequence). CDR3 size: 15 residues. V gave up 0 bases and J gave up 4 bases; unmatched junction bases: 5. In DNA form, the CDR3 reads TGTGCCACCAGCAGAGATTATACAGGGGCCTATGGCTACACCTTC. Translated, it gives CATSRDYTGAYGYTF. Based on the CDR3 plus reference TRBV15 and TRBJ1-2, the full variable domain is DAMVIQNPRYQVTQFGKPVTLSCSQTLNHNVMYWYQQKSSQAPKLLFHYYDKDFNNEADTPDNFQSRRPNTSFCFLDIRSPGLGDTAMYLCATSRDYTGAYGYTFGSGTRLTVV.

The V gene is TRBV4-1, the J gene TRBJ2-3, with D perhaps TRBD1 (6 bases). Trimming took 0 bases from V and 9 from J, leaving 13 bases between them. The V gene's germline CDR1 is MGHRA and CDR2 YSYEKL. The CDR3 is made up of 14 amino acids. The chain's CDR3 is CASSQDPGERTQYF. The DNA of the CDR3 is TGCGCCAGCAGCCAAGATCCAGGGGAAAGGACGCAGTATTTT.

This chain joins TRBV28 and TRBJ1-1, with TRBD1 as a possible D gene (5 bases). Germline CDR1 MDHEN, CDR2 SYDVKM. Trimming stripped 8 bases from V and 10 bases from J, with 17 bases between. The CDR3 loop spans 12 amino acids. CDR3 residues: CASSVLGGLAFF. The CDR3 region has the DNA TGTGCCAGCTCCGTTTTGGGGGGTTTAGCTTTCTTT.

This rearrangement joins TRBV6-1 to TRBJ2-3; the D gene is possibly TRBD2 (6 bases). Germline values: CDR1 MNHNS, CDR2 SASEGT. V lost 1 base to trimming and J lost 7 bases, with 15 bases between them. The CDR3 length is 15 residues. The CDR3 spells CASSEGLGGRYTQYF. CDR3 DNA: TGTGCCAGCAGTGAAGGTTTAGGTGGGAGGTATACGCAGTATTTT.

V and J are TRBV5-1 and TRBJ2-7; D possibly corresponds to TRBD2 (6 bases). The CDR3 is 14 residues long. Germline V lookup: CDR1 SGHRS, CDR2 YFSETQ. V shed 7 bases and J shed 0 bases, with 14 bases lying between them. CDR3 nucleotides: TGCGCCAGCCAGCTGGACGGGAGCTCCTACGAGCAGTACTTC. It is translated as CASQLDGSSYEQYF.

V gene TRBV6-1 combines with J gene TRBJ2-2; 9 nucleotides match TRBD1. Germline V gene lookup returns CDR1 MNHNS and CDR2 SASEGT. This CDR3 region has 16 residues. J lost 3 bases, V lost 1 base, and 3 bases had no gene match. The CDR3 protein is CASSEGGTGYTGELFF. The CDR3 DNA sequence: TGTGCCAGCAGTGAAGGGGGGACAGGGTACACCGGGGAGCTGTTTTTT.

The chain is built from TRBV6-4 and TRBJ1-4; D might be TRBD1 (6 bases). Trimming took off 3 bases at V and 0 bases at J, with 20 bases between the two ends. CDR3 size: 19 residues. Per the germline V gene, CDR1 is MRHNA and CDR2 is SNTAGT. The CDR3 region has the DNA TGTGCCAGCAGTGATTTGGCTAGGGGGAATGGGTCAACTAATGAAAAACTGTTTTTT. Translated, it gives CASSDLARGNGSTNEKLFF.

This chain uses TRBV5-1 with TRBJ2-7; D possibly corresponds to TRBD2 (6 bases). V lost 4 bases and J lost 3, with 17 bases in between. The CDR3 is 15 amino acids. Germline V gene data show CDR1 as SGHRS and CDR2 as YFSETQ. CDR3 in amino acids: CASSILSGLFYEQYF. The DNA of the CDR3 is TGCGCCAGCAGCATCCTATCGGGACTCTTCTACGAGCAGTACTTC.

The chain combines TRBV29-1 with TRBJ2-3, with D perhaps TRBD2 (6 bases). The CDR3 totals 14 residues. In germline, CDR1 is SQVTM, CDR2 ANQGSEA. The ends were cut back, 7 bases at V and 0 bases at J, with 14 bases in the middle. The CDR3: CSGRESHSTDTQYF. The CDR3 DNA sequence: TGCAGCGGCCGGGAGTCACATAGCACAGATACGCAGTATTTT.

The gene calls are TRBV29-1 and TRBJ1-5, with a weak D call TRBD1 (6 bases). CDR1 and CDR2 (germline): SQVTM, ANQGSEA. This CDR3 is built from 14 residues. In DNA form, the CDR3 reads TGCTATACTAGGGGGGGCCCGGCCTCGCAGCCCCAGCATTTT. Its translation is CYTRGGPASQPQHF.

V is TRBV27 and J is TRBJ2-5; D not certain. Per germline, CDR1 MNHEY and CDR2 SMNVEV (reference sequence). The CDR3 loop spans 12 amino acids. V was trimmed by 3 bases and J by 2 bases, leaving 4 bases between them. CDR3 sequence: CASSFRQETQYF. The CDR3 region has the DNA TGTGCCAGCAGTTTTCGACAAGAGACCCAGTACTTC.

The rearrangement links TRBV29-1 to TRBJ2-1; 15 bases match TRBD2. V lost 7 bases to trimming and J lost 4 bases; unmatched junction nucleotides: 8. Looked up from germline, CDR1 is SQVTM and CDR2 is ANQGSEA. The length of the CDR3 is 16 residues. The CDR3 here is CSAGLAGGTQYNEQFF. The CDR3 DNA reads as TGCAGCGCGGGACTAGCGGGAGGCACTCAATACAATGAGCAGTTCTTC.

V usage is TRBV20-1 and J usage is TRBJ2-5; D not certain. Trimming took off 2 bases at V and 3 bases at J, with 1 base between the two ends. This CDR3 has 10 amino acids. Germline V gene data show CDR1 as DFQATT and CDR2 as SNEGSKA (reference sequence). CDR3 sequence: CSARKETQYF. CDR3 DNA sequence: TGCAGTGCTAGAAAAGAGACCCAGTACTTC.

The CDR3 sequence is CAWSSGEFGGYTF. The CDR3 bases are TGTGCCTGGAGTTCCGGGGAATTCGGTGGCTACACCTTC. The chain joins TRBV30 to TRBJ1-2; no definite D call. CDR3 length: 13 amino acids. Germline V gene data show CDR1 as GTSNPN and CDR2 as SVGIG (reference sequence). The V gene lost 2 bases and the J gene lost 7 bases, with 14 bases spanning the gap.

V gene TRBV11-2 combines with J gene TRBJ2-1; 13 bases align to TRBD2. Trimming at V came to 1 base and at J to 9 bases, leaving 9 bases not matched to a gene. There are 17 residues in the CDR3. Germline V gene sequence: CDR1 SGHAT, CDR2 FQNNGV. CDR3 nucleotides: TGTGCCAGCAGCTTAGGTGGGACTAGCGGGGTAGGTGGTGAGCAGTTCTTC. Translating it yields CASSLGGTSGVGGEQFF.

The chain links TRBV7-9 to TRBJ1-1; D is undetermined. Trimming took 2 bases from V and 3 from J, leaving 10 bases between them. The CDR3 has 14 amino acids. Germline V gives CDR1 SEHNR, CDR2 FQNEAQ (reference sequence). The CDR3 region has the DNA TGTGCCAGCAGCTTATCTCGGGGTTACACTGAAGCTTTCTTT. Translating gives CASSLSRGYTEAFF.

In its sample, this clone was seen once. The V call is TRBV27, the J call TRBJ2-2; 8 nucleotides line up with TRBD2. The ends lost 3 bases at V and 3 bases at J; junction bases unmatched: 3. This CDR3 region has 15 residues. Per germline, CDR1 MNHEY and CDR2 SMNVEV (reference sequence). CDR3 loop: CASSFTSGDTGELFF. The CDR3, as DNA: TGTGCCAGCAGTTTTACTAGCGGAGACACCGGGGAGCTGTTTTTT.

The chain joins TRBV2 to TRBJ2-1; TRBD2 matches at 11 bases. The length of the CDR3 is 15 residues. V lost 6 bases to trimming and J lost 7 bases; unmatched junction nucleotides: 8. Per the germline V gene, CDR1 is SNHLY and CDR2 is FYNNEI. CDR3 region: CASRLTSGSLNEQFF. CDR3 bases: TGTGCCAGCAGGCTAACTAGCGGGAGTTTGAATGAGCAGTTCTTC.